Each of the 28 T cell receptor beta chains below was sequenced from the same sample in a study of CD8 T cells in ankylosing spondylitis. TCRdb analysed the 5' RACE reads with MiXCR anew, one entry per CDR3 protein. The repertoire has under 200,000 distinct CDR3 sequences, around a tenth of them found once; the top ten carry approximately 32%. Sequences were obtained from blood, either unsorted or a sorted T cell fraction (not recorded which). The origin of the receptors is a male donor with ankylosing spondylitis or in good health (not recorded which).

This clonotype was seen repeatedly, ten times or more. This chain uses TRBV28 with TRBJ1-5; a weak D match, TRBD1 (6 bases). The CDR3 totals 16 residues. The V end was cut by 5 bases, the J end by 9 bases, with 23 bases between. Germline V CDR1 and CDR2: MDHEN, SYDVKM. CDR3 residues: CASSDPGHPRGWPQHF. CDR3 bases: TGTGCCAGCAGTGATCCGGGACACCCCAGGGGTTGGCCCCAGCATTTT.

This clonotype was seen many times. The V and J genes are TRBV7-2 and TRBJ2-5; no reliable D call. This CDR3 contains 17 residues. Germline CDR1 reads SGHTA; CDR2 reads FQGNSA. V dropped 4 bases and J dropped 1 base, with 19 bases sitting between them. CDR3 loop: CASSSVPLRVLQETQYF. The DNA for the CDR3 is TGTGCCAGCAGCTCAGTACCCCTTAGGGTCCTCCAAGAGACCCAGTACTTC.

The rearrangement uses TRBV30 and TRBJ2-7; 7 bases agree with TRBD1. Germline CDR1 reads GTSNPN; CDR2 reads SVGIG (reference sequence). The J segment lost 3 bases and the V segment lost 7 bases, leaving 9 bases of the junction unmatched. The CDR3 is 13 residues long. The CDR3 reads CASATGSRYEQYF. DNA of the CDR3: TGTGCCTCCGCGACAGGGTCCCGCTACGAGCAGTACTTC.

This clonotype was recorded many times. This sequence joins TRBV12-3 or TRBV12-4 and TRBJ2-3, with 10 bases aligning to TRBD2. The CDR3 has 15 residues. Trimming at V came to 4 bases and at J to 0 bases, leaving 1 base not matched to a gene. CDR3 DNA: TGTGCCAGCAGTTCAGCGGGAGGGAGCACAGATACGCAGTATTTT. Its translation is CASSSAGGSTDTQYF.

This clonotype has a handful of counts. V is TRBV19 and J is TRBJ2-2; 10 bases fit TRBD2. Per germline, CDR1 LNHDA and CDR2 SQIVND (reference sequence). Unmatched junction bases numbered 13, after V lost 8 bases and J lost 4 bases. CDR3 length: 17 residues. The CDR3 loop is CASSPERGGGGTGELFF. CDR3 sequence (DNA): TGTGCCAGTTCCCCCGAGCGGGGGGGCGGTGGCACCGGGGAGCTGTTTTTT.

This clonotype was counted only a few times. V and J are TRBV12-3 or TRBV12-4 and TRBJ1-5, with D unclear. The CDR3 totals 14 residues. The V and J ends lost 3 bases and 0 bases respectively, with 6 bases between them. This CDR3 reads CASSFIDSNQPQHF. In DNA, the CDR3 is TGTGCCAGCAGTTTCATCGATAGCAATCAGCCCCAGCATTTT.

On this clonotype itself: This clone may be a read error of a much larger clone one base away. The rearrangement links TRBV12-3 or TRBV12-4 to TRBJ2-3, with D possibly matching TRBD2 (6 bases). The CDR3 is 16 amino acids. The CDR3 here is CASSLGSGLSTDMQYF. Written as DNA, the CDR3 is TGTGCCAGCAGTTTAGGAAGCGGGCTGAGCACAGATATGCAGTATTTT.

Only a few counts were recorded for this clonotype. The chain uses TRBV11-3 and TRBJ2-7; 7 nucleotides align to TRBD2. The V gene end was trimmed by 5 bases and the J gene end by 3 bases; junction bases not matched to a gene: 7. The germline V gene has CDR1 SGHNT and CDR2 YENEEA. The CDR3 has 14 amino acids. DNA of the CDR3: TGTGCCAGCAGCCGGCCCCGGGAGGACTACGAGCAGTACTTC. Its protein product is CASSRPREDYEQYF. The whole variable domain, remainder taken from reference TRBV11-3 and TRBJ2-7, is EAGVVQSPRYKIIEKKQPVAFWCNPISGHNTLYWYLQNLGQGPELLIRYENEEAVDDSQLPKDRFSAERLKGVDSTLKIQPAELGDSAVYLCASSRPREDYEQYFGPGTRLTVT.

This clonotype was detected ten times or more. This chain links TRBV20-1 with TRBJ2-4, with D unclear. The length of the CDR3 is 12 residues. The V gene lost 1 base and the J gene lost 5 bases, with 6 bases spanning the gap. CDR1 is DFQATT, CDR2 SNEGSKA, per germline (reference sequence). This chain's CDR3 is CSARGLENIQYF. DNA of the CDR3: TGCAGTGCTAGAGGTCTGGAAAACATTCAGTACTTC.

This clonotype was observed a few times. The chain has TRBV20-1 and TRBJ2-1; 13 positions match TRBD2. Germline CDR1 and CDR2: DFQATT and SNEGSKA (reference sequence). The junction had 16 bases not matched to a gene; V was cut back by 6 bases and J by 5 bases. This CDR3 contains 18 residues. In DNA, the CDR3 is TGCAGTGCGATCAGTGCGGGACTAGCGGGGAGGGGGAACAATGAGCAGTTCTTC. Amino acid sequence: CSAISAGLAGRGNNEQFF.

This chain uses TRBV20-1 with TRBJ2-1; tentative D call: TRBD2 (5 bases). Per germline, CDR1 DFQATT and CDR2 SNEGSKA (reference sequence). The CDR3 has 14 amino acids. With 4 bases removed from V and 8 bases from J, the gap between germline ends came to 18 bases. The CDR3: CSATRVTRSDEQFF. DNA for the CDR3: TGCAGTGCTACGAGGGTTACTAGGTCGGATGAGCAGTTCTTC.

The V call is TRBV5-1, the J call TRBJ2-5; D remains unclear. V was trimmed by 3 bases and J by 1 base, leaving 10 bases between them. The CDR3 spans 14 residues. The germline gives CDR1 SGHRS, CDR2 YFSETQ. The CDR3 region has the DNA TGCGCCAGCAGCTATTTTGGCGGCCAAGAGACCCAGTACTTC. It yields the protein CASSYFGGQETQYF.

The table lists this clonotype with many counts. V and J are TRBV27 and TRBJ2-3, with D perhaps matching TRBD2 (6 bases). CDR3 length: 15 amino acids. Looked up from germline, CDR1 is MNHEY and CDR2 is SMNVEV (reference sequence). The ends were cut back, 5 bases at V and 2 bases at J, with 14 bases in the middle. CDR3 sequence reads: CASSARDFFTDTQYF. The CDR3 DNA reads as TGTGCCAGCAGTGCCAGGGACTTCTTCACAGATACGCAGTATTTT.

The chain recombines TRBV10-3 with TRBJ1-5, with a possible D match to TRBD1 (5 bases). Germline loops: CDR1 ENHRY, CDR2 SYGVKD. V lost 10 bases and J 0 bases, leaving 13 bases between the germline ends. The CDR3 consists of 14 residues. CDR3 region: CATAGGVSNQPQHF. The DNA for the CDR3 is TGTGCCACCGCCGGGGGGGTTAGCAATCAGCCCCAGCATTTT.

This clonotype was seen more than once but under ten times. The V call is TRBV12-3 or TRBV12-4, the J call TRBJ1-2; 10 nucleotides agree with TRBD1. This CDR3 contains 15 residues. The J segment lost 4 bases and the V segment lost 6 bases, leaving 8 bases of the junction unmatched. The CDR3 DNA is TGTGCCAGCAGAGGGACAGGGGCGGAGTTCTATGGCTACACCTTC. Translating gives CASRGTGAEFYGYTF.

Many counts were recorded for this clonotype. The chain employs TRBV5-1 and TRBJ1-5, with TRBD1 matching over 7 bases. Germline lookup yields CDR1 SGHRS and CDR2 YFSETQ. Trimming took 4 bases from V and 2 from J; bases not matched to a gene: 6. The CDR3 is made up of 15 amino acids. CDR3: CASSEGTAGNQPQHF. The CDR3 DNA reads TGCGCCAGCAGCGAAGGGACAGCAGGCAATCAGCCCCAGCATTTT.

Only a few counts were recorded for this clonotype. This chain links TRBV20-1 with TRBJ2-1; 11 positions agree with TRBD2. J gave up 10 bases and V 3 bases, and 8 bases lay outside the gene matches. Germline lookup yields CDR1 DFQATT and CDR2 SNEGSKA (reference sequence). This CDR3 is built from 14 residues. CDR3 loop: CSASLLAGVQEQFF. The CDR3 DNA is TGCAGTGCTAGTTTACTAGCGGGAGTACAGGAGCAGTTCTTC.

This clonotype was observed at least ten times. The genes are TRBV29-1 and TRBJ2-7, with 11 bases matching TRBD2. This CDR3 has 14 residues. After removal of 3 bases from V and 4 bases from J, the junction contained 5 bases not matched to a gene. From germline, CDR1 is SQVTM and CDR2 ANQGSEA. CDR3 amino acids: CSVETSGTLYEQYF. The DNA of the CDR3 is TGCAGCGTTGAGACTAGCGGGACCCTATACGAGCAGTACTTC.

This clonotype was seen many times. The chain is built from TRBV4-3 and TRBJ2-2; TRBD1 or TRBD2 may be the D gene (5 bases each). This CDR3 region has 15 residues. In germline, CDR1 is LGHNA, CDR2 YSLEER. Trimming left V 5 bases short and J 6 bases short, with 16 bases between. DNA of the CDR3: TGCGCCAGCAGCTCGGGACCTTATACACCCGGGGAGCTGTTTTTT. This translates into CASSSGPYTPGELFF.

This clonotype has just a few counts. The chain uses TRBV11-3 and TRBJ1-1, with D tentatively TRBD1 (6 bases). CDR1 is SGHNT and CDR2 is YENEEA in the germline V gene. V lost 6 bases to trimming and J lost 4 bases, with 9 bases between them. This CDR3 region has 12 residues. The CDR3 here is CASRDRITEAFF. DNA for the CDR3: TGTGCCAGCAGAGACAGGATCACTGAAGCTTTCTTT.

Notes on this clonotype: A much larger clone lies one base from this, so it may be a read error. The chain carries TRBV10-3 and TRBJ2-5; the D is unclear. Germline assignment: CDR1 ENHRY and CDR2 SYGVKD. The ends were cut back, 0 bases at V and 7 bases at J, with 9 bases in the middle. This CDR3 has 13 residues. CDR3 protein: CAISESAVGTQYF. The CDR3 DNA reads TGTGCCATCAGTGAGTCGGCGGTGGGGACCCAGTACTTC.

This clonotype has only a few counts. This chain joins TRBV5-1 and TRBJ1-2; D is unresolved. The V gene's germline CDR1 is SGHRS and CDR2 YFSETQ. V dropped 2 bases and J dropped 8 bases, with 13 bases sitting between them. This CDR3 has 13 residues. For the CDR3, the DNA is TGCGCCAGCAGCTTAGACGAAAGGCGGGGCTACACCTTC. It yields the protein CASSLDERRGYTF.

This clonotype was seen repeatedly, ten times or more. This chain connects TRBV29-1 to TRBJ1-5; D is uncertain. This CDR3 is built from 12 residues. V was pared by 4 bases and J by 4 bases, with 8 bases between. In germline, CDR1 is SQVTM, CDR2 ANQGSEA. CDR3 DNA sequence: TGCAGCGTTGGTTCACAGAATCAGCCCCAGCATTTT. Encoded protein: CSVGSQNQPQHF.

This clonotype was observed at least ten times. This chain uses TRBV15 with TRBJ1-6; a weak D match, TRBD1 (6 bases). V was trimmed by 4 bases and J by 6 bases, leaving 25 bases between them. This CDR3 spans 19 amino acids. CDR1 LNHNV and CDR2 YYDKDF come from the germline V gene (reference sequence). The CDR3 region is CATSTQEIGGVGSNSPLHF. CDR3 DNA: TGTGCCACCAGCACTCAAGAGATAGGGGGGGTCGGTAGTAATTCACCCCTCCACTTT.

This clonotype was recorded at least ten times. The V and J genes are TRBV6-2 or TRBV6-3 and TRBJ2-7; TRBD2 matches 9 bases. Germline V gene sequence: CDR1 MNHEY, CDR2 SVGEGT. The V gene end was trimmed by 4 bases and the J gene end by 4 bases; junction bases not matched to a gene: 5. The CDR3 runs 14 residues. This CDR3 reads CASSLAGVAYEQYF. DNA of the CDR3: TGTGCCAGCAGTTTAGCGGGAGTGGCGTACGAGCAGTACTTC.

This sequence joins TRBV7-9 and TRBJ2-7; a weak D match, TRBD2 (7 bases). Germline V CDR1 and CDR2: SEHNR, FQNEAQ (reference sequence). Trimming removed 2 bases from V and 4 bases from J, with 18 bases in between. CDR3 length: 16 amino acids. CDR3 nucleotide sequence: TGTGCCAGCAGCTTAAGCCGGGGGAGGGGGGCTTACGAGCAGTACTTC. Its translation: CASSLSRGRGAYEQYF.

The CDR3 here is CSARGKGLAGDNEQFF. CDR3 DNA: TGCAGTGCTAGAGGAAAGGGACTAGCGGGAGACAATGAGCAGTTCTTC. This chain uses TRBV20-1 with TRBJ2-1, with 14 bases lining up with TRBD2. Germline CDR1 is DFQATT and CDR2 is SNEGSKA (reference sequence). The CDR3 covers 16 residues. The V and J ends lost 1 base and 5 bases, in that order; junction bases with no gene match: 4.

This clonotype was observed at least ten times. The V call is TRBV5-1, the J call TRBJ2-2, with 10 bases aligning to TRBD2. The CDR3 extends over 16 amino acids. Per the germline V gene, CDR1 is SGHRS and CDR2 is YFSETQ. Germline trimming cut 7 bases from V and 1 base from J; bases unmatched to any gene: 7. The CDR3 sequence is CASRHRTSGNTGELFF. Here the CDR3 DNA reads TGCGCCAGCCGCCACAGGACTAGCGGGAACACCGGGGAGCTGTTTTTT.